This T cell receptor beta chain comes out of a study of T cell responses to AZD1222 COVID-19 vaccine. Study findings and constraints: Spike-wide coverage was observed for vaccine-associated CD4 TCRs, with dominant responses at 160-218 and 743-854. The donor cohort was predominantly white British with a female majority, and clonal diversity may have been underestimated.

The germline CDR1 and CDR2 sequences are SGHNT and YYREEE (reference sequence). This CDR3 has 13 residues. The V gene lost 3 bases and the J gene lost 7 bases, with 11 bases spanning the gap. A remark on this clone: Its antigen remains unidentified.

TCRdb keeps only in-frame clones here, not all; method: immunoSEQ multiplex PCR. The data contain approximately 300,000 clones, almost 95% of them seen just once; the ten biggest clones take up 0.5% to 0.7%. The material was peripheral blood, obtained 28 days after the second AZD1222 dose. The rearrangement links TRBV5-4 to TRBJ2-1; D unclear. The receptor's source is an adult who received the AZD1222 COVID-19 vaccine. The CDR3 DNA follows: TGTGCCAGCAGCTCCCCCGGCGCGAATGAGCAGTTCTTC. It is translated as CASSSPGANEQFF.